Presented here are 25 T cell receptor beta chains from one specimen sequenced in a study of early T cells in non-severe SARS-CoV-2 infection. TCRdb ran MiXCR on the 5' RACE reads and lists one entry per CDR3 protein. The sample contains 50,000 to 60,000 distinct CDR3 sequences, roughly 12% of which appear only once. Material for sequencing was whole blood. Receptors originate from an adult who was a healthcare worker with PCR-confirmed SARS-CoV-2 infection or an uninfected control (not recorded which).

This clonotype was seen many times. The chain uses TRBV15 and TRBJ2-4; TRBD2 matches 12 bases. Per germline, CDR1 LNHNV and CDR2 YYDKDF (reference sequence). The CDR3 contains 18 residues. The J segment lost 8 bases and the V segment lost 5 bases, leaving 16 bases of the junction unmatched. CDR3 coding DNA: TGTGCCACCAGCGCCCGAGGACTAGCGGGAATCCCACTCGACATTCAGTACTTC. Translated: CATSARGLAGIPLDIQYF.

In this sample, this clonotype turned up a few times. The genes are TRBV11-2 and TRBJ2-7, with TRBD1 as a possible D gene (6 bases). The ends were cut back, 4 bases at V and 3 bases at J, with 10 bases in the middle. This CDR3 has 13 amino acids. Germline lookup yields CDR1 SGHAT and CDR2 FQNNGV. This chain's CDR3 is CASSWGRGYEQYF. CDR3 in DNA: TGTGCCAGCAGCTGGGGCAGGGGCTACGAGCAGTACTTC. The whole variable domain, remainder taken from reference TRBV11-2 and TRBJ2-7, is EAGVAQSPRYKIIEKRQSVAFWCNPISGHATLYWYQQILGQGPKLLIQFQNNGVVDDSQLPKDRFSAERLKGVDSTLKIQPAKLEDSAVYLCASSWGRGYEQYFGPGTRLTVT.

This clonotype was seen a few times. V and J are TRBV5-6 and TRBJ2-5, with 8 bases aligning to TRBD2. Germline V lookup: CDR1 SGHDT, CDR2 YYEEEE. The CDR3 consists of 16 residues. V shed 3 bases, J shed 5 bases, and the junction held 12 bases outside the gene matches. CDR3 in amino acids: CASSSPPAGGRETQYF. CDR3 nucleotides: TGTGCCAGCAGCTCTCCCCCTGCGGGGGGCCGGGAGACCCAGTACTTC.

The chain has TRBV20-1 and TRBJ2-5; the match to TRBD1 covers 7 bases. This CDR3 comprises 16 residues. V shed 5 bases and J 2 bases; nucleotides not matched to a gene: 14. Looked up from germline, CDR1 is DFQATT and CDR2 is SNEGSKA (reference sequence). In DNA form, the CDR3 reads TGCAGTGCTTTCTGGGAAGGGACAGCCAAACAAGAGACCCAGTACTTC. It specifies CSAFWEGTAKQETQYF.

This chain uses TRBV6-1 with TRBJ2-7; D assignment may be TRBD1 or TRBD2 (5 bases each). This CDR3 has 13 residues. Germline V gene data show CDR1 as MNHNS and CDR2 as SASEGT. V was trimmed by 2 bases and J by 6 bases, leaving 11 bases between them. The CDR3: CASSEWQGVEQYF. CDR3 DNA: TGTGCCAGCAGTGAATGGCAGGGAGTCGAGCAGTACTTC.

This clonotype was seen a few times. J is TRBJ1-5 and V is TRBV10-3; D gene uncertain. This CDR3 is 15 amino acids long. V shed 3 bases and J shed 0 bases, with 9 bases lying between them. Looked up from germline, CDR1 is ENHRY and CDR2 is SYGVKD. CDR3 sequence: CAISEFDGSNQPQHF. DNA of the CDR3: TGTGCCATCAGTGAATTTGACGGTAGCAATCAGCCCCAGCATTTT.

This clonotype was found many times. The rearrangement joins TRBV4-2 to TRBJ2-7; no firm D call. Germline V gene sequence: CDR1 LGHNA, CDR2 YNFKEQ. The length of the CDR3 is 15 residues. V gave up 0 bases and J gave up 9 bases, with 18 bases separating them. The DNA for the CDR3 is TGTGCCAGCAGCCAAGAATGGCTGGCAGGCCGTGGGCAGTACTTC. It specifies CASSQEWLAGRGQYF.

The CDR3 DNA reads as TGTGCCAGCAGTTTGCGGCAGGGAGGCTATGGCTACACCTTC. Its protein product is CASSLRQGGYGYTF. The chain carries TRBV27 and TRBJ1-2; tentatively, D is TRBD1 (5 bases). The germline V and J ends were trimmed by 3 bases and 4 bases, with 12 bases remaining between them. Germline-derived CDR1 and CDR2 are MNHEY and SMNVEV (reference sequence). The CDR3 is 14 residues long.

This clonotype was recorded at least ten times. V gene TRBV7-2 combines with J gene TRBJ2-5, with 7 bases fitting TRBD1. CDR1 and CDR2 from the germline V gene are SGHTA and FQGNSA. V gave up 5 bases and J gave up 8 bases; unmatched junction bases: 11. The CDR3 covers 14 residues. This CDR3 reads CASSETGTAATQYF. CDR3 DNA: TGTGCCAGCAGCGAAACCGGGACAGCCGCCACCCAGTACTTC.

In its sample, this clonotype is medium-sized. V is TRBV29-1 and J is TRBJ2-7, with D possibly being TRBD1 or TRBD2 (6 bases each). Germline CDR1 is SQVTM and CDR2 is ANQGSEA. The CDR3 covers 14 residues. V was trimmed by 7 bases and J by 2 bases, leaving 18 bases between them. CDR3 nucleotides: TGCAGCGCGAGGGGGGAAGTCCCTCCCTACGAGCAGTACTTC. It yields the protein CSARGEVPPYEQYF.

This clonotype was seen a handful of times. The rearrangement uses TRBV20-1 and TRBJ2-5, with 13 bases identical to TRBD2. This CDR3 contains 16 residues. Germline V CDR1 and CDR2: DFQATT, SNEGSKA (reference sequence). V lost 1 base, J lost 4 bases, and 6 bases stayed unmatched. The CDR3 nucleotides read TGCAGTGCTAGAGCCCTACTAGCGGGAGGGCTAGAGACCCAGTACTTC. Protein product: CSARALLAGGLETQYF.

This clonotype was counted many times. The rearrangement joins TRBV7-8 to TRBJ1-6; D unclear. Per germline, CDR1 SGHVS and CDR2 FQNEAQ. This CDR3 has 15 residues. Deletions cut 5 bases from V and 4 bases from J, with 12 bases between. The CDR3 is CASSPPQGYNSPLHF. CDR3 bases: TGTGCCAGCAGCCCTCCCCAAGGATATAATTCACCCCTCCACTTT.

There are many counts of this clonotype. CDR3 nucleotide sequence: TGCAGCGTGGACAGGGGGCGAAACACCATATATTTT. Translating gives CSVDRGRNTIYF. The J gene is TRBJ1-3, the V gene TRBV29-1, with 11 positions matching TRBD1. This CDR3 region has 12 residues. CDR1 and CDR2 from the germline V gene are SQVTM and ANQGSEA. The junction had 0 bases not matched to a gene; V was cut back by 6 bases and J by 5 bases.

This clonotype showed up just a few times. The chain uses TRBV20-1 and TRBJ2-3; 7 bases are shared with TRBD1. Unmatched junction bases numbered 4, after V lost 0 bases and J lost 4 bases. Germline assignment: CDR1 DFQATT and CDR2 SNEGSKA (reference sequence). CDR3 length: 14 amino acids. The CDR3: CSARDPGTADTQYF. CDR3 bases: TGCAGTGCTAGAGATCCCGGGACAGCAGATACGCAGTATTTT.

The rearrangement uses TRBV5-4 and TRBJ2-7, with 7 bases that match TRBD2. The CDR3 totals 12 residues. V lost 4 bases to trimming and J lost 3 bases; unmatched junction nucleotides: 1. CDR1 and CDR2 from the germline V gene are SGHNT and YYREEE (reference sequence). CDR3 nucleotides: TGTGCCAGCAGCCGGGACTACTACGAGCAGTACTTC. The encoded protein is CASSRDYYEQYF.

This rearrangement joins TRBV11-1 to TRBJ1-4, with D maybe TRBD1 (6 bases). CDR3 length equals 16 residues. Trimming stripped 4 bases from V and 7 bases from J, with 19 bases between. Germline lookup yields CDR1 SGHAT and CDR2 FQDESV (reference sequence). The CDR3 bases are TGTGCCAGCAGCTCATTCCCGACAGGTCGGAGTGAAAAACTGTTTTTT. Amino acid sequence: CASSSFPTGRSEKLFF.

This clonotype appeared a few times. This chain links TRBV5-5 with TRBJ2-7; D gene unclear. V gave up 4 bases and J gave up 5 bases, with 7 bases separating them. Germline V gene lookup returns CDR1 SGHKS and CDR2 YYEKEE (reference sequence). This CDR3 is 11 amino acids long. DNA of the CDR3: TGTGCCAGCAGCGTTTCTCACGAGCAGTACTTC. Encoded protein: CASSVSHEQYF.

V and J are TRBV20-1 and TRBJ2-7; D unclear. This CDR3 has 14 residues. V gave up 1 base and J gave up 0 bases, with 10 bases separating them. The germline gives CDR1 DFQATT, CDR2 SNEGSKA (reference sequence). The DNA of the CDR3 is TGCAGTGCTAGAGCTGAAAGAATCTCCTACGAGCAGTACTTC. Residues: CSARAERISYEQYF.

This clonotype was found a few times. The chain uses TRBV13 and TRBJ1-1; no reliable D call. The germline gives CDR1 PRHDT, CDR2 FYEKMQ (reference sequence). The length of the CDR3 is 15 residues. Deletions cut 2 bases from V and 0 bases from J, with 10 bases between. CDR3 in amino acids: CASSLREALNTEAFF. CDR3 DNA: TGTGCCAGCAGCTTACGCGAGGCCCTGAACACTGAAGCTTTCTTT. The full variable domain, its missing parts supplied by reference TRBV13 and TRBJ1-1, is AAGVIQSPRHLIKEKRETATLKCYPIPRHDTVYWYQQGPGQDPQFLISFYEKMQSDKGSIPDRFSAQQFSDYHSELNMSSLELGDSALYFCASSLREALNTEAFFGQGTRLTVV.

This clonotype was seen at least ten times. This rearrangement joins TRBV5-4 to TRBJ2-1, with 7 positions matching TRBD2. The CDR3 is made up of 15 amino acids. Germline V gene sequence: CDR1 SGHNT, CDR2 YYREEE (reference sequence). V dropped 6 bases and J dropped 2; count of bases not matched to a gene: 8. The CDR3 protein is CASKGGYSPYNEQFF. CDR3 coding DNA: TGTGCCAGCAAGGGAGGGTATAGTCCCTACAATGAGCAGTTCTTC.

The rearrangement links TRBV5-3 to TRBJ2-4; 9 nucleotides align to TRBD1. TRBV5-3 is treated as an ORF (open reading frame) with a function not yet certain. V trimming: 2 bases; J trimming: 4 bases; junction bases outside the gene matches: 4. The CDR3 extends over 15 amino acids. CDR3 in DNA: TGTGCCAGAAGCTTTACAGGGGGCAAAAAAAACATTCAGTACTTC. Its protein is CARSFTGGKKNIQYF.

This clonotype has a handful of counts. The genes are TRBV10-3 and TRBJ2-1, with 12 bases fitting TRBD2. Germline-derived CDR1 and CDR2 are ENHRY and SYGVKD. This CDR3 has 14 amino acids. With 7 bases clipped from V and 9 bases from J, the junction kept 7 bases outside the gene matches. CDR3 loop: CAITPVLAGGEQFF. For the CDR3, the DNA is TGTGCCATCACCCCCGTACTAGCGGGAGGTGAGCAGTTCTTC.

V gene TRBV20-1 combines with J gene TRBJ2-7; 12 nucleotides agree with TRBD1. The germline gives CDR1 DFQATT, CDR2 SNEGSKA (reference sequence). J was trimmed by 5 bases and V by 0 bases; bases with no gene match: 5. This CDR3 has 15 residues. CDR3 DNA: TGCAGTGCTAGAGACCCCGGGACAGGGGGCAACGAGCAGTACTTC. Its protein product is CSARDPGTGGNEQYF.

This clonotype was seen ten or more times. The rearrangement links TRBV7-8 to TRBJ1-5; 10 positions agree with TRBD1. The CDR3 consists of 18 residues. V trimming: 5 bases; J trimming: 1 base; junction bases outside the gene matches: 11. CDR1 and CDR2 (germline): SGHVS, FQNEAQ. CDR3 in amino acids: CASSAGQGITTSNQPQHF. As DNA, the CDR3 is TGTGCCAGCAGCGCGGGACAGGGGATCACGACCAGCAATCAGCCCCAGCATTTT.

This clonotype was picked up many times. This chain uses TRBV20-1 with TRBJ2-1, with D tentatively TRBD2 (6 bases). V was pared by 1 base and J by 9 bases, with 19 bases between. Germline CDR1 and CDR2: DFQATT and SNEGSKA (reference sequence). The CDR3 spans 15 residues. CDR3 in DNA: TGCAGTGCTAGAGGCATGAGGGGACTCTTCGGTGAGCAGTTCTTC. It is translated as CSARGMRGLFGEQFF.